Listed below are T cell receptor beta chains from one sample, sequenced in a study of T cells in Graves' hyperthyroidism and ophthalmopathy. TCRdb recomputed calls from the multiplex PCR reads with MiXCR, one row per CDR3 protein. The sample contains under 300,000 distinct CDR3 sequences, roughly 15% of which appear only once. Sequenced material: blood. Receptors originate from a woman in her thirties or forties with Graves' hyperthyroidism. The CDR3 runs from the conserved cysteine through the conserved F or W. Fields, in order: J gene, clone size, V gene, D gene, CDR3 protein, CDR3 DNA. A D gene is named only where the DNA matches it firmly. Clone size is given for some rows only: seen once, a few or many times, or a class if the clone is expanded.

TRBJ2-2,many,TRBV12-3/TRBV12-4,TRBD2,CASRSPPNREGLAGGLTGELFF,TGTGCCAGCCGCTCTCCCCCAAACAGGGAAGGGCTAGCGGGAGGGTTGACCGGGGAGCTGTTTTTT
TRBJ1-3,few,TRBV7-8,TRBD1,CASSLDFAGGSGNTIYF,TGTGCCAGCAGCTTAGATTTCGCAGGGGGCTCTGGAAACACCATATATTTT
TRBJ1-2,few,TRBV12-3/TRBV12-4,TRBD1,CASSTVWTGGRGYTF,TGTGCCAGCAGTACCGTTTGGACAGGGGGTAGAGGCTACACCTTC
TRBJ1-4,many,TRBV12-3/TRBV12-4,-,CASTGEGNEKLFF,TGTGCCAGCACCGGGGAGGGCAATGAAAAACTGTTTTTT
TRBJ1-4,many,TRBV7-8,-,CASSSTGPNEKLFF,TGTGCCAGCAGCTCGACAGGACCTAATGAAAAACTGTTTTTT
TRBJ1-2,few,TRBV19,-,CASLKDPIYGYTF,TGTGCCAGTTTAAAGGACCCAATCTATGGCTACACCTTC
TRBJ1-5,-,TRBV5-1,-,CASSLEGGSNRPQHF,TGCGCCAGCAGCTTGGAGGGGGGAAGCAATCGGCCCCAGCATTTT
TRBJ2-1,many,TRBV18,TRBD2,CASSPLADNEQFF,TGTGCCAGCTCACCCCTAGCGGACAATGAGCAGTTCTTC
TRBJ1-1,many,TRBV19,-,CASRIPGVTEAFF,TGTGCCAGTAGAATACCAGGGGTCACTGAAGCTTTCTTT
TRBJ2-7,many,TRBV3-1,TRBD2,CASSQGLAEQYF,TGTGCCAGCAGCCAGGGACTAGCAGAGCAGTACTTC
TRBJ1-2,many,TRBV27,-,CASSLSQGFYGYTF,TGTGCCAGCAGTTTATCTCAGGGGTTCTATGGCTACACCTTC
TRBJ2-1,many,TRBV7-7,-,CASSLNGGSYNEQFF,TGTGCTAGCAGCTTAAACGGTGGTTCCTACAATGAGCAGTTCTTC
TRBJ2-7,many,TRBV29-1,TRBD2,CSVDAGEEYEQYF,TGCAGCGTTGACGCGGGAGAAGAATACGAGCAGTACTTC
TRBJ2-2,many,TRBV7-6,-,CASSLTSQGGTGELFF,TGTGCCAGCAGCTTGACCTCCCAGGGCGGAACCGGGGAGCTGTTTTTT
TRBJ2-1,few,TRBV7-9,-,CASSLSWGRNEQFF,TGTGCCAGCAGCTTATCTTGGGGGAGGAATGAGCAGTTCTTC
TRBJ1-1,many,TRBV7-9,-,CASRMWGTEAFF,TGTGCCAGCAGGATGTGGGGCACTGAAGCTTTCTTT
TRBJ1-5,many,TRBV3-1,-,CASGLMGNQPQHF,TGTGCCAGTGGTTTAATGGGTAATCAGCCCCAGCATTTT
TRBJ1-2,few,TRBV10-3,TRBD1,CATRDRGTPNYGYTF,TGTGCCACACGGGACAGGGGGACTCCTAACTATGGCTACACCTTC
TRBJ2-3,many,TRBV28,TRBD1,CASGPGDRSSDTQYF,TGTGCCAGCGGTCCCGGGGACAGGTCGTCAGATACGCAGTATTTT
TRBJ2-1,-,TRBV7-2,TRBD2,CASSPGLAGHNEQFF,TGTGCCAGCAGCCCGGGACTAGCGGGACACAATGAGCAGTTCTTC
TRBJ1-5,many,TRBV3-1,-,CASSQDGVNNQPQHF,TGTGCCAGCAGCCAAGATGGCGTTAACAATCAGCCCCAGCATTTT
TRBJ2-2,many,TRBV20-1,-,CSASLTGAITGELFF,TGCAGTGCTAGTTTGACGGGAGCGATTACCGGGGAGCTGTTTTTT
TRBJ1-1,many,TRBV9,-,CASSVGGTNTEAFF,TGTGCCAGCAGCGTCGGGGGGACGAACACTGAAGCTTTCTTT
TRBJ1-1,-,TRBV28,-,CASSTRSWNTEAFF,TGTGCCAGCAGCACCAGGTCATGGAACACTGAAGCTTTCTTT
TRBJ2-1,few,TRBV4-1,-,CASSHPIARYNEQFF,TGCGCCAGCAGCCACCCAATAGCGAGGTACAATGAGCAGTTCTTC
TRBJ2-1,-,TRBV19,TRBD2,CASGIRLAGAGSYNEQFF,TGTGCCAGTGGTATTAGGCTAGCGGGGGCCGGGTCCTACAATGAGCAGTTCTTC
TRBJ2-1,few,TRBV6-1,TRBD2,CASYSGTSGRNEQFF,TGTGCCAGCTATTCCGGGACTAGCGGGAGGAATGAGCAGTTCTTC
TRBJ1-1,-,TRBV7-8,-,CASSLYGRGDTEAFF,TGTGCCAGCAGCCTTTACGGGAGGGGGGACACTGAAGCTTTCTTT
TRBJ2-1,-,TRBV4-1,TRBD2,CASSSPGLAAYNHEQFF,TGCGCCAGCAGCTCCCCCGGACTAGCGGCCTACAATCATGAGCAGTTCTTC
TRBJ1-1,once,TRBV5-4,TRBD1,CASTGALNTEAFF,TGTGCCAGTACAGGGGCCCTGAACACTGAAGCTTTCTTT
TRBJ1-2,many,TRBV30,TRBD1,CAWSVGQGANYGYTF,TGTGCCTGGAGTGTAGGGCAGGGGGCTAACTATGGCTACACCTTC
TRBJ2-2,many,TRBV2,-,CASSEALGGELFF,TGTGCCAGCAGTGAAGCGCTTGGAGGGGAGCTGTTTTTT
TRBJ1-6,many,TRBV19,-,CASSIRQNYNSPLHF,TGTGCCAGTAGTATTCGGCAGAACTATAATTCACCCCTCCACTTT
TRBJ2-5,many,TRBV20-1,-,CSAKGYQETQYF,TGCAGTGCTAAGGGGTACCAAGAGACCCAGTACTTC
TRBJ2-1,many,TRBV20-1,TRBD2,CSARSSGSVYEQFF,TGCAGTGCTAGGTCTAGCGGGAGTGTCTATGAGCAGTTCTTC
TRBJ1-6,-,TRBV7-8,-,CASGEGPSGTSNSPLHF,TGTGCCAGCGGCGAGGGCCCATCCGGGACGTCTAATTCACCCCTCCACTTT
TRBJ1-3,few,TRBV9,-,CASRQSSGNTIYF,TGTGCCAGCAGACAGTCCTCTGGAAACACCATATATTTT
TRBJ1-5,-,TRBV19,TRBD1,CASSTSGTGVNQPQHF,TGTGCCAGTAGTACGTCAGGGACAGGGGTCAATCAGCCCCAGCATTTT
TRBJ2-1,-,TRBV20-1,TRBD2,CSARWRLAGANEQFF,TGCAGTGCTCGGTGGAGGCTAGCGGGAGCGAATGAGCAGTTCTTC
TRBJ2-1,many,TRBV5-8,-,CASTERFF,TGTGCCAGCACCGAGCGGTTCTTC
TRBJ2-1,many,TRBV28,TRBD2,CASSSGGRLYNEQFF,TGTGCCAGCAGTTCGGGCGGGAGGCTCTACAATGAGCAGTTCTTC
TRBJ1-4,few,TRBV12-3/TRBV12-4,-,CASSPGLSEKLFF,TGTGCCAGCAGTCCGGGTCTTAGTGAAAAACTGTTTTTT
TRBJ2-7,few,TRBV4-1,TRBD2,CASSRGEGSYEQYF,TGCGCCAGCAGCCGGGGGGAGGGATCCTACGAGCAGTACTTC
TRBJ2-3,-,TRBV19,TRBD2,CAAKPSGSADTQYF,TGTGCCGCAAAACCAAGCGGGAGCGCAGATACGCAGTATTTT
TRBJ1-5,-,TRBV20-1,TRBD1,CSARDLTGVQPQHF,TGCAGTGCTAGGGACTTGACAGGGGTTCAGCCCCAGCATTTT
TRBJ2-7,many,TRBV20-1,-,CSARVGGGDSEQYF,TGCAGTGCTAGAGTAGGTGGAGGGGACAGCGAGCAGTACTTC
TRBJ2-7,many,TRBV7-3,-,CASEGDIKSYEQYF,TGTGCCAGCGAAGGGGACATTAAGTCCTACGAGCAGTACTTC
TRBJ2-3,many,TRBV11-2,TRBD1,CASSFRTGPDTQYF,TGTGCCAGCAGCTTTAGGACAGGACCCGATACGCAGTATTTT
TRBJ1-1,many,TRBV5-6,-,CASSLPDRNTEAFF,TGTGCCAGCAGCTTACCGGACCGGAACACTGAAGCTTTCTTT
TRBJ1-5,many,TRBV6-1,-,CASSEAAGSGNQPQHF,TGTGCCAGCAGTGAAGCAGCAGGGTCCGGCAATCAGCCCCAGCATTTT
TRBJ1-1,many,TRBV10-3,-,CAISPGQNTEAFF,TGTGCCATCAGCCCCGGACAGAACACTGAAGCTTTCTTT
TRBJ2-5,many,TRBV7-8,TRBD2,CASSSFPGGVETQYF,TGTGCCAGCAGTTCCTTTCCGGGAGGTGTGGAGACCCAGTACTTC
TRBJ1-5,many,TRBV19,-,CASSIWNLGQPQHF,TGTGCCAGTAGTATATGGAACTTGGGACAGCCCCAGCATTTT
TRBJ1-6,few,TRBV7-9,-,CASSLANRVSSPLHF,TGTGCCAGCAGCTTAGCGAACAGGGTCAGTTCACCCCTCCACTTT
TRBJ2-6,many,TRBV5-6,-,CASSLTAPGANVLTF,TGTGCCAGCAGCTTGACAGCACCTGGGGCCAACGTCCTGACTTTC
TRBJ2-7,many,TRBV28,TRBD1,CASSLRQGAYEQYF,TGTGCCAGCAGTTTAAGACAGGGGGCCTACGAGCAGTACTTC